Presented here are 9 T cell receptor beta chains from one specimen sequenced in a study of T cells in Graves' hyperthyroidism and ophthalmopathy. RNA transcripts served as the template for amplifying TCR beta CDR3 regions. First-round RT-PCR of the TCR CDR3 relied on the HTBI primer set. TCRdb itself ran the multiplex PCR reads through MiXCR, one entry per CDR3 protein. The sample gives roughly 710,000 distinct CDR3 sequences, roughly a third of which show up once; roughly 30% is in the top ten. The sequenced sample was blood. The source is a woman in her thirties or forties with Graves' hyperthyroidism.

For this clonotype: One base away lies a much larger clone, so this may be a sequencing read error. The CDR3 sequence: CASSWGRDPSYEQYF. DNA of the CDR3: TGTGCCAGCAGCTGGGGCCGGGACCCCAGCTACGAGCAGTACTTC. J is TRBJ2-7 and V is TRBV14; either TRBD1 or TRBD2 may fit D (5 bases each). Germline V gives CDR1 SGHDN, CDR2 FVKESK. Trimming cost V 5 bases and J 3 bases, with 17 bases left between them. The CDR3 totals 15 residues.

V is TRBV7-2 and J is TRBJ1-2; 10 nucleotides agree with TRBD1. The CDR3 consists of 15 residues. After removal of 5 bases from V and 6 bases from J, the junction contained 9 bases not matched to a gene. In germline, CDR1 is SGHTA, CDR2 FQGNSA. The chain's CDR3 is CASSQEPGTGDGYTF. The CDR3 DNA reads TGTGCCAGCAGCCAAGAGCCCGGGACAGGGGATGGCTACACCTTC.

This clonotype was seen at least ten times. The chain is built from TRBV20-1 and TRBJ1-1; D uncertain. The CDR3 is made up of 13 amino acids. Germline V gene lookup returns CDR1 DFQATT and CDR2 SNEGSKA (reference sequence). Trimming left V 1 base short and J 3 bases short, with 9 bases between. The CDR3 is CSARVSDHTEAFF. DNA of the CDR3: TGCAGTGCTAGAGTTTCAGATCACACTGAAGCTTTCTTT.

This clonotype was picked up one time. The chain carries TRBV7-2 and TRBJ2-7; TRBD2 agrees at 8 bases. V lost 5 bases to trimming and J lost 5 bases; unmatched junction nucleotides: 5. The CDR3 sequence is 13 residues long. Germline CDR1 and CDR2: SGHTA and FQGNSA. The chain's CDR3 is CASSPRGGDEQYF. CDR3 DNA: TGTGCCAGCAGCCCCCGGGGGGGTGACGAGCAGTACTTC.

The table lists this clonotype with many counts. V usage is TRBV7-8 and J usage is TRBJ2-5; possible D gene TRBD2, 6 bases. Germline V gives CDR1 SGHVS, CDR2 FQNEAQ. Trimming shortened V by 6 bases and J by 2 bases, and 13 bases separated the two germline ends. CDR3 length: 14 amino acids. Here the CDR3 DNA reads TGTGCCAGCAGTGGTACTAGCTCACAAGAGACCCAGTACTTC. Translated: CASSGTSSQETQYF.

The rearrangement links TRBV24-1 to TRBJ2-1, with TRBD2 matching 11 bases. Germline CDR1 KGHDR, CDR2 SFDVKD. J gave up 4 bases and V 4 bases, and 5 bases lay outside the gene matches. The CDR3 is 16 residues long. The DNA of the CDR3 is TGTGCCACCAGTGAAGCCGGGACTAGCGGTTACAATGAGCAGTTCTTC. As protein: CATSEAGTSGYNEQFF.

This chain links TRBV5-1 with TRBJ1-1; possible D gene TRBD1, 6 bases. Germline lookup yields CDR1 SGHRS and CDR2 YFSETQ. This CDR3 is 14 amino acids long. Trimming removed 3 bases from V and 6 bases from J, with 15 bases in between. The CDR3 sequence is CASSWGGVNPEAFF. In nucleotides, the CDR3 is TGCGCCAGCAGCTGGGGGGGCGTTAACCCTGAAGCTTTCTTT. Complete variable domain (other parts from reference TRBV5-1 and TRBJ1-1): KAGVTQTPRYLIKTRGQQVTLSCSPISGHRSVSWYQQTPGQGLQFLFEYFSETQRNKGNFPGRFSGRQFSNSRSEMNVSTLELGDSALYLCASSWGGVNPEAFFGQGTRLTVV.

This chain uses TRBV7-9 with TRBJ1-3; no clear D. This CDR3 spans 18 amino acids. CDR1 SEHNR and CDR2 FQNEAQ come from the germline V gene (reference sequence). Trimming left V 5 bases short and J 2 bases short, with 22 bases between. The CDR3 DNA reads as TGTGCCAGCAGCCAAGATCCGTTTAATAGTGGGCCTGGAAACACCATATATTTT. Translation gives CASSQDPFNSGPGNTIYF.

This clonotype was found a few times. This chain uses TRBV3-1 with TRBJ1-2, with a possible D match to TRBD1 (5 bases). This CDR3 is built from 14 residues. Germline lookup yields CDR1 LGHDT and CDR2 YNNKEL (reference sequence). V gave up 2 bases and J gave up 4 bases, with 11 bases separating them. The CDR3 region has the DNA TGTGCCAGCAGCCAACCGGGACGTGGCTATGGCTACACCTTC. Its translation is CASSQPGRGYGYTF. Full variable domain (remainder filled in from reference TRBV3-1 and TRBJ1-2): DTAVSQTPKYLVTQMGNDKSIKCEQNLGHDTMYWYKQDSKKFLKIMFSYNNKELIINETVPNRFSPKSPDKAHLNLHINSLELGDSAVYFCASSQPGRGYGYTFGSGTRLTVV.